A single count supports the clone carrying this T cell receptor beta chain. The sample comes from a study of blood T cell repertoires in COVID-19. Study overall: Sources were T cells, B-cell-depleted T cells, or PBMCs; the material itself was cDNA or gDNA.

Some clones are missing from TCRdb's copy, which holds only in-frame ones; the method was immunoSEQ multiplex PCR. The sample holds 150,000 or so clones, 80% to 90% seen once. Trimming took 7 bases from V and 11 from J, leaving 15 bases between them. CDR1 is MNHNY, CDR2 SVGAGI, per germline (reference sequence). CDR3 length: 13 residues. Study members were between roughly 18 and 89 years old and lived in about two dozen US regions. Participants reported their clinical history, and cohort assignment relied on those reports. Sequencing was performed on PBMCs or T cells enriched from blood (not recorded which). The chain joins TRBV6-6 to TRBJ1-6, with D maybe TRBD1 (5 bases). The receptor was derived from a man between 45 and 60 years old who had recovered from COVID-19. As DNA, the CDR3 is TGTGCCAGCATTAAGGACTCGGGGGCACCCCTCCACTTT. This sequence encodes CASIKDSGAPLHF.